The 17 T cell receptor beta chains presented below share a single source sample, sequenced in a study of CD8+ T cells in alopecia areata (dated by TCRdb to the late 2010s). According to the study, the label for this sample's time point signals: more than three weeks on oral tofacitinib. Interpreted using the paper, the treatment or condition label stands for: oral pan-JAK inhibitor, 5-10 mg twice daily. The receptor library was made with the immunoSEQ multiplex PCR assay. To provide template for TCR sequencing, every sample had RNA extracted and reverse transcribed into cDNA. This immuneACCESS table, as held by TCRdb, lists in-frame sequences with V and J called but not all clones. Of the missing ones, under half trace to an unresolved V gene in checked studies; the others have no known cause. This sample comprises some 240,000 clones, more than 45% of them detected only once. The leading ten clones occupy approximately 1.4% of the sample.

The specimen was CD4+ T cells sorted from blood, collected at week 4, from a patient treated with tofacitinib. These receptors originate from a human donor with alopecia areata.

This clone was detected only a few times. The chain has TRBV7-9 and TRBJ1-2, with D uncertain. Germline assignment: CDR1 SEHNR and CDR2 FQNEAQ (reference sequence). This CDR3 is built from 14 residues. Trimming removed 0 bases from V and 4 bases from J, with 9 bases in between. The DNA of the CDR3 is TGTGCCAGCAGCTTAGCGACGGGTTCCTATGGCTACACCTTC. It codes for CASSLATGSYGYTF.

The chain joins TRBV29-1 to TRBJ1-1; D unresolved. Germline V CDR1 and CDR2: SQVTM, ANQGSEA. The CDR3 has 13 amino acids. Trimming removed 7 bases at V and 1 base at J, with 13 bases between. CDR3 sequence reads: CSAVRGRNTEAFF. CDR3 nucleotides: TGCAGCGCCGTTCGGGGAAGGAACACTGAAGCTTTCTTT.

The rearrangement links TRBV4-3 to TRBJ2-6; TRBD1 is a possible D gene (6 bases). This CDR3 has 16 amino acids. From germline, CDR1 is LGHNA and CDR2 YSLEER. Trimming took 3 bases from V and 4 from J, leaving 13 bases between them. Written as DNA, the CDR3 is TGCGCCAGCAGCCAGATGGGGGCGAGAGGGGCCAACGTCCTGACTTTC. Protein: CASSQMGARGANVLTF.

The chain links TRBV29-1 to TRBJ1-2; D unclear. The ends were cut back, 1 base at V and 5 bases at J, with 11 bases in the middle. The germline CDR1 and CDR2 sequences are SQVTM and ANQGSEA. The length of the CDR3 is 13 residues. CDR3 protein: CSVEAPSNYGYTF. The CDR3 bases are TGCAGCGTTGAAGCCCCCTCCAATTATGGCTACACCTTC.

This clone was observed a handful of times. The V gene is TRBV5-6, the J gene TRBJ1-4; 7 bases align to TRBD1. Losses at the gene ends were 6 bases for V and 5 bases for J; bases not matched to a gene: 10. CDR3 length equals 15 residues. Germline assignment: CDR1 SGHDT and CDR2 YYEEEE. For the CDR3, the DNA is TGTGCCAGCATCCCCTGGACAGGCGGAAATGAAAAACTGTTTTTT. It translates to CASIPWTGGNEKLFF.

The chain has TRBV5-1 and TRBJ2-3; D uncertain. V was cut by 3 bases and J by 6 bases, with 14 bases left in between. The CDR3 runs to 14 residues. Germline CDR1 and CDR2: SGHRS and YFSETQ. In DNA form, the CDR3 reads TGCGCCAGCAGCTCCCTAACTGTTACCGATACGCAGTATTTT. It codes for CASSSLTVTDTQYF.

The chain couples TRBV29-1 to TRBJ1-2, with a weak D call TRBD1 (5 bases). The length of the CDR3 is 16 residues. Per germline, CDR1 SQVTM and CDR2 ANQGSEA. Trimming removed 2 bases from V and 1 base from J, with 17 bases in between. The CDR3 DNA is TGCAGCGTTGAAACCCAACGGGGCAGCAATAACTATGGCTACACCTTC. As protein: CSVETQRGSNNYGYTF.

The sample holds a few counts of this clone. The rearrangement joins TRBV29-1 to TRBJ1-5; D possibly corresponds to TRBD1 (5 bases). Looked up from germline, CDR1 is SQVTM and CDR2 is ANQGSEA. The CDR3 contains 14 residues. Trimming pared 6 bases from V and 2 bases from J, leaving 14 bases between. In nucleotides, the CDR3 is TGCAGCGTCACGGGGGGATCGGGCAATCAGCCCCAGCATTTT. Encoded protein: CSVTGGSGNQPQHF.

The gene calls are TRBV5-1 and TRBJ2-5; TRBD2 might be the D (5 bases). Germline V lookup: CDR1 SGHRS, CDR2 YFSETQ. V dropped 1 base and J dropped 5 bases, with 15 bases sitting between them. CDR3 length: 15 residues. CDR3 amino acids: CASSLSEGARETQYF. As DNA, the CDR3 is TGCGCCAGCAGCTTGTCTGAGGGTGCGAGGGAGACCCAGTACTTC.

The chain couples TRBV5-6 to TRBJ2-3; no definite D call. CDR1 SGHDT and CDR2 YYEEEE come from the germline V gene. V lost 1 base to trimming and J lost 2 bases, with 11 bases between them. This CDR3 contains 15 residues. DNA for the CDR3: TGTGCCAGCAGCTTGCGTGTGGGGATCACAGATACGCAGTATTTT. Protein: CASSLRVGITDTQYF.

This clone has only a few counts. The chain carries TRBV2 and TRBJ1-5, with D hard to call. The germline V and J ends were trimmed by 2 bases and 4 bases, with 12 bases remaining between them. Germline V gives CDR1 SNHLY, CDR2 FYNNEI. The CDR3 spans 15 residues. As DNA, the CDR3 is TGTGCCAGCAGTGAAACGAGTGTCGCTAATCAGCCCCAGCATTTT. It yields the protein CASSETSVANQPQHF.

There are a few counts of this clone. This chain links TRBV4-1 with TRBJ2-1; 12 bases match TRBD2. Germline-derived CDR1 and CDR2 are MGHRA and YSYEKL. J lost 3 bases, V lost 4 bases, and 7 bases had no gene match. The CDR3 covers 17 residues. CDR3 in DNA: TGCGCCAGCAGCCCTCTGAAGGGACTAGCGGGCTACAATGAGCAGTTCTTC. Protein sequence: CASSPLKGLAGYNEQFF.

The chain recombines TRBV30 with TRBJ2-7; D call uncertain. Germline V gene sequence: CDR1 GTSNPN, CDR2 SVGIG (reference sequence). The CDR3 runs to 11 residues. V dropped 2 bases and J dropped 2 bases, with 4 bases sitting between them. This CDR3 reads CAWSQTYEQYF. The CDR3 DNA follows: TGTGCCTGGAGTCAGACCTACGAGCAGTACTTC.

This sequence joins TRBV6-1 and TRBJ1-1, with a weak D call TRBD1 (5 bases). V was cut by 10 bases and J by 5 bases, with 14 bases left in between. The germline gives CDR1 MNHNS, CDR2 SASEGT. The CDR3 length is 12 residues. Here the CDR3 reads CATQPGVTEAFF. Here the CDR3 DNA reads TGTGCCACACAGCCGGGGGTAACTGAAGCTTTCTTT.

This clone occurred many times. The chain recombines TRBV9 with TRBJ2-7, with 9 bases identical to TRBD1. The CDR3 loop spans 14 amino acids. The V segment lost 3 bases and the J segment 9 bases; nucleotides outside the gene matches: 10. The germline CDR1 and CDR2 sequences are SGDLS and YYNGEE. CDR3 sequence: CASSATGGQDGQYF. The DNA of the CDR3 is TGTGCCAGCAGCGCCACAGGGGGCCAGGACGGGCAGTACTTC.

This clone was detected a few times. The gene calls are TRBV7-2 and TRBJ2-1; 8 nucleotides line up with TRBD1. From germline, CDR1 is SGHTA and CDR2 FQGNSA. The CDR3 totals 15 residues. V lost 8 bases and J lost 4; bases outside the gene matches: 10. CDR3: CASRPLRTGYNEQFF. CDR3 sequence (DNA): TGTGCCAGCCGTCCTTTGAGGACAGGGTACAATGAGCAGTTCTTC.

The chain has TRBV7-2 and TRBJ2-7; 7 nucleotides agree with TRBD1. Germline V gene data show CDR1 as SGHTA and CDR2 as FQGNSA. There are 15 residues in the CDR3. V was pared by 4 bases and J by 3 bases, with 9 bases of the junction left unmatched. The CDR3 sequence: CASSSFSGTVYEQYF. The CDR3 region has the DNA TGTGCCAGCAGCTCATTTTCCGGGACAGTCTACGAGCAGTACTTC.